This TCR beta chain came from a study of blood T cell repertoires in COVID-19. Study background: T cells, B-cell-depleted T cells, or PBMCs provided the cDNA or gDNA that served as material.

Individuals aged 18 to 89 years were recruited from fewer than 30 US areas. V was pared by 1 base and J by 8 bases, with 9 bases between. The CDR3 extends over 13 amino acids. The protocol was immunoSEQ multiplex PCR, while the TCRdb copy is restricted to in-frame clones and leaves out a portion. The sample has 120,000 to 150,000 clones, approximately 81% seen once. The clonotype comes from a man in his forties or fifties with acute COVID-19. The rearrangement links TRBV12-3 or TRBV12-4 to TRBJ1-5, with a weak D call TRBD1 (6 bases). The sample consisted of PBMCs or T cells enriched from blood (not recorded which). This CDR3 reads CASSLGQGKPQHF. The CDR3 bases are TGTGCCAGCAGTTTAGGGCAGGGGAAGCCCCAGCATTTT.